The present T cell receptor (beta chain) was sequenced within a study of cytomegalovirus exposure and HLA in healthy donors. At the level of the study: The roughly 130 validation repertoires were reported in a later analysis to have been generated on the same platform as the approximately 600 first-cohort repertoires.

Study-level results: According to a subsequent analysis, TCR clusters identified in the first cohort showed a tendency to co-occur across the 120 validation repertoires.

Assay: immunoSEQ multiplex PCR; the TCRdb copy retains only in-frame clones and omits some. The data contain about 50,000 clones, just over 85% of them seen just once; the ten biggest clones take up over 6.5%. Trimming left V 1 base short and J 3 bases short, with 14 bases between. The CDR3 length is 16 residues. Germline V gene data show CDR1 as KGHSH and CDR2 as LQKENI. As regards this clone: What it binds is unknown.

The TCR comes from a woman aged 25 to 39 in good health and CMV-seronegative. The material sequenced was PBMCs. This rearrangement joins TRBV18 to TRBJ2-3; maybe TRBD2 (5 bases). CDR3 sequence reads: CASSPQAGGSTDTQYF. The CDR3 DNA is TGTGCCAGCTCACCACAGGCAGGAGGTTCGACAGATACGCAGTATTTT.